In this sample, the clone carrying this T cell receptor (beta chain) turned up once. Its antigen is still unknown. Each donor was healthy, and each was a bone marrow donor. The CDR3 totals 13 residues. In germline, CDR1 is LNHDA, CDR2 SQIVND (reference sequence). Trimming cost V 11 bases and J 0 bases; bases outside gene matches: 6. The sample comes from a study of cytomegalovirus exposure and HLA in healthy donors. Study-level background: As released early, the data held 80 million to 90 million unique TCRs from HLA-typed donors. Whole-study results and caveats: A list of about 160 TCR beta chains associated with cytomegalovirus was given.

The PCR was carried out with 60 Vbeta primers and 13 Jbeta primers. Some clones are missing from TCRdb's copy, which holds only in-frame ones; the method was immunoSEQ multiplex PCR. The data contain about 170,000 clones, over 75% of them singletons. V is TRBV19 and J is TRBJ1-1; 7 bases fit TRBD1. This TCR was recovered from a male donor in good health and CMV-seronegative. Material: PBMCs. The CDR3: CACRDRVNTEAFF. CDR3 nucleotides: TGTGCCTGCCGGGACAGAGTGAACACTGAAGCTTTCTTT.